The entry that follows covers one TCR beta chain sequence. The target antigen is unknown. The entry originates in a study of cytomegalovirus exposure and HLA in healthy donors. Across the whole study: Under 90% of 350 to 400 genotyped donors fell in the Caucasian-associated ancestry cluster. Study-level findings and limits: Cytomegalovirus association was assigned to some 160 TCR beta chains. Among CMV-associated TCR beta chains, most appeared HLA-restricted in a later analysis. It was taken for granted in presence/absence analyses that sequencing depth across donors was roughly uniform.

The primer mix had 60 Vbeta and 13 Jbeta primers. Some clones are missing from TCRdb's copy, which holds only in-frame ones; the method was immunoSEQ multiplex PCR. The repertoire has 130,000 to 150,000 clones, around three quarters of them found once; the top ten carry around 7%. Sample: PBMCs. This TCR derives from a man aged 40-49 years in good health and CMV-seropositive.

The CDR3, as DNA: TGTGCCAGCAGCCCGGTACAGGGCGACTACGAGCAGTACTTC. This translates into CASSPVQGDYEQYF. The V and J genes are TRBV7-9 and TRBJ2-7; a weak D match, TRBD1 (6 bases). CDR3 length: 14 residues. Germline V gives CDR1 SEHNR, CDR2 FQNEAQ (reference sequence). Trimming stripped 5 bases from V and 3 bases from J, with 14 bases between.